This T cell receptor beta chain was retrieved from a study of T cells in Graves' hyperthyroidism and ophthalmopathy. As for this clonotype: What it binds is not known.

Study findings and constraints: Using 13 V-J features, a model discriminated ophthalmopathy from stable hyperthyroidism. Model-based prediction identified ophthalmopathy a median 6.5 months prior to its onset.

From RNA transcripts, TCR beta CDR3 regions were amplified. The HTBI primer set served for first-round RT-PCR of the TCR CDR3. TCRdb reprocessed the multiplex PCR reads with MiXCR, giving one entry per CDR3 protein. The sample holds about 360,000 distinct CDR3 sequences; under 15% are singletons and the top ten take around a tenth. Fresh peripheral blood, about 9.6 ml, yielded the PBMCs. V trimming: 4 bases; J trimming: 4 bases; junction bases outside the gene matches: 8. The CDR3 consists of 16 residues. Germline V gene data show CDR1 as SGHTA and CDR2 as FQGTGA. The chain employs TRBV7-3 and TRBJ2-2; 8 bases map to TRBD1. The sequenced material came from blood. The sequence was obtained from a woman under 30 with Graves' hyperthyroidism. CDR3 sequence reads: CASSSGQGASTGELFF. The CDR3 DNA follows: TGTGCCAGCAGCTCCGGACAGGGAGCGTCCACCGGGGAGCTGTTTTTT.